These 5 T cell receptor beta chains came from one sample sequenced in a study of cytomegalovirus exposure and HLA in healthy donors. 13 Jbeta primers and 60 Vbeta primers were used for the PCR. Here immunoSEQ multiplex PCR was the method, and the copy in TCRdb shows in-frame clones only, minus some. The sample includes about 110,000 clones, about 80% of them seen just once. The specimen was PBMCs. Source of these receptors: a female donor in good health and CMV-seropositive.

The CDR3 nucleotides are TGCGCCAGCAGCCAAGACTCTTCTGTTGACTATGGCTACACCTTC. Protein sequence: CASSQDSSVDYGYTF. The chain uses TRBV4-3 and TRBJ1-2; D remains unclear. V was clipped by 0 bases and J by 3 bases, with 11 bases between them. The CDR3 contains 15 residues. In germline, CDR1 is LGHNA, CDR2 YSLEER.

The chain has TRBV18 and TRBJ2-7; no firm D call. This CDR3 has 15 amino acids. Germline V lookup: CDR1 KGHSH, CDR2 LQKENI. The ends were cut back, 2 bases at V and 0 bases at J, with 11 bases in the middle. CDR3 sequence (DNA): TGTGCCAGCTCACCAGGCGGCGGTTACTCCTACGAGCAGTACTTC. It yields the protein CASSPGGGYSYEQYF. Full variable domain (rest looked up from reference TRBV18 and TRBJ2-7): NAGVMQNPRHLVRRRGQEARLRCSPMKGHSHVYWYRQLPEEGLKFMVYLQKENIIDESGMPKERFSAEFPKEGPSILRIQQVVRGDSAAYFCASSPGGGYSYEQYFGPGTRLTVT.

The J gene is TRBJ1-1, the V gene TRBV6-1, with a tentative D call TRBD1 (6 bases). The CDR3 is 15 residues long. Germline-derived CDR1 and CDR2 are MNHNS and SASEGT. V lost 4 bases, J lost 6 bases, and 18 bases lay in between. The DNA for the CDR3 is TGTGCCAGCAGTGTCCACTCCGACAGGACGGCTGAAGCTTTCTTT. Its protein is CASSVHSDRTAEAFF.

The chain recombines TRBV7-8 with TRBJ2-1; TRBD2 agrees at 14 bases. This CDR3 spans 15 amino acids. V lost 4 bases to trimming and J lost 9 bases; unmatched junction nucleotides: 5. Per germline, CDR1 SGHVS and CDR2 FQNEAQ. CDR3 protein: CASSSTSGRAAEQFF. The CDR3 coding sequence is TGTGCCAGCAGCTCGACTAGCGGGAGGGCCGCTGAGCAGTTCTTC.

This rearrangement joins TRBV2 to TRBJ1-6; 11 bases align to TRBD1. CDR1 SNHLY and CDR2 FYNNEI come from the germline V gene. The CDR3 extends over 14 amino acids. V was pared by 6 bases and J by 6 bases, with 1 base of the junction left unmatched. CDR3: CASRGTGGNSPLHF. CDR3 coding DNA: TGTGCCAGCAGGGGGACAGGGGGTAATTCACCCCTCCACTTT.